Listed below are T cell receptor beta chains from one sample, sequenced in a study of T cells in Graves' hyperthyroidism and ophthalmopathy. Using its own MiXCR run on the multiplex PCR reads, TCRdb lists one record per CDR3 protein. The data contain a few hundred thousand distinct CDR3 sequences, around 13% of them singletons. Sequencing input: blood. The receptors originated from a woman in her thirties or forties with Graves' hyperthyroidism. CDR3s include the opening cysteine and the closing phenylalanine or tryptophan. The D gene is left open where the match is weak. Not all rows give a size; the values are once, few, many and, for expanded clones, a class.

>-|TRBJ1-2|-|TRBV2
CASSAQDYYGYTF
TGTGCCAGCAGCGCACAGGACTACTATGGCTACACCTTC
>-|TRBJ2-7|many|TRBV18
CASSPRGASYEQYF
TGTGCCAGCTCACCACGTGGGGCCTCCTACGAGCAGTACTTC
>TRBD1|TRBJ2-7|many|TRBV29-1
CSAQTGHEQYF
TGCAGCGCCCAGACAGGGCACGAGCAGTACTTC
>TRBD2|TRBJ2-5|many|TRBV18
CASSPAGGGETQYF
TGTGCCAGCAGCCCAGCGGGAGGTGGAGAGACCCAGTACTTC
>-|TRBJ2-3|many|TRBV7-9
CASSSRTDLTDTQYF
TGTGCCAGCAGCTCACGGACAGATCTCACAGATACGCAGTATTTT
>-|TRBJ1-1|few|TRBV12-3/TRBV12-4
CASSPEGVRSTEAFF
TGTGCCAGCAGTCCCGAGGGGGTTCGAAGCACTGAAGCTTTCTTT
>-|TRBJ1-2|many|TRBV5-8
CANSPGIYGYTF
TGTGCCAACTCCCCGGGCATCTATGGCTACACCTTC
>-|TRBJ2-6|few|TRBV28
CASSLLAQRSGANVLTF
TGTGCCAGCAGTTTATTAGCTCAGCGCTCTGGGGCCAACGTCCTGACTTTC
>TRBD1|TRBJ2-7|many|TRBV28
CASSRGQGLGYEQYF
TGTGCCAGCAGTAGAGGACAGGGCCTCGGCTACGAGCAGTACTTC
>-|TRBJ2-3|many|TRBV6-1
CASHRELYTDTQYF
TGTGCCAGCCACAGGGAGTTATACACAGATACGCAGTATTTT
>TRBD2|TRBJ2-7|few|TRBV27
CASSRKAAGESYEQYF
TGTGCCAGCAGCCGGAAAGCGGCGGGGGAGTCCTACGAGCAGTACTTC
>-|TRBJ2-7|few|TRBV25-1
CASSDCWQESSYEQYF
TGTGCCAGCAGTGATTGCTGGCAGGAAAGCTCCTACGAGCAGTACTTC
>-|TRBJ2-1|many|TRBV12-3/TRBV12-4
CASSHHGTQYNEQFF
TGTGCCAGCAGTCATCACGGGACACAATACAATGAGCAGTTCTTC
>TRBD2|TRBJ2-3|many|TRBV5-6
CASSPGLAGTRGGTDTQYF
TGTGCCAGCAGCCCCGGACTAGCGGGCACTAGGGGGGGGACAGATACGCAGTATTTT
>TRBD1|TRBJ1-5|-|TRBV18
CASSSQGALSSNQPQHF
TGTGCCAGCTCATCCCAGGGGGCTCTGTCTTCCAATCAGCCCCAGCATTTT
>TRBD2|TRBJ2-1|many|TRBV11-2
CASRGLAGVRNEQFF
TGTGCCAGCAGGGGACTAGCGGGAGTTAGAAATGAGCAGTTCTTC
>-|TRBJ1-2|many|TRBV3-1
CASSVGVRGRYGYTF
TGTGCCAGCAGCGTAGGGGTCCGGGGGCGTTATGGCTACACCTTC